This T cell receptor (beta chain) derives from a study of cytomegalovirus exposure and HLA in healthy donors. About the study: An early data release held 80 million or so unique TCRs from HLA-typed donors. Study conclusions and caveats: TCR beta V- and J-gene trimming, according to a later analysis, was linked to a missense DCLRE1C variant.

The CDR3 is 12 residues long. V was cut by 6 bases and J by 2 bases, with 5 bases left in between. Germline CDR1 and CDR2: MNHNY and SVGAGI (reference sequence). Note on this clone: Its antigen is as yet unknown.

The study ran its PCR with 60 Vbeta and 13 Jbeta primers. Clones were sequenced by immunoSEQ multiplex PCR, and TCRdb holds only the in-frame ones, with some missing. Of 90,000 to 110,000 clones listed, 80% to 85% were seen once; the top ten hold 6.9%. The rearrangement links TRBV6-6 to TRBJ1-3; no firm D call. Specimen: PBMCs. The sequence derives from a young man in good health and CMV-seropositive. In nucleotides, the CDR3 is TGTGCCAGCAGAGACACTGGAAACACCATATATTTT. This codes for CASRDTGNTIYF.